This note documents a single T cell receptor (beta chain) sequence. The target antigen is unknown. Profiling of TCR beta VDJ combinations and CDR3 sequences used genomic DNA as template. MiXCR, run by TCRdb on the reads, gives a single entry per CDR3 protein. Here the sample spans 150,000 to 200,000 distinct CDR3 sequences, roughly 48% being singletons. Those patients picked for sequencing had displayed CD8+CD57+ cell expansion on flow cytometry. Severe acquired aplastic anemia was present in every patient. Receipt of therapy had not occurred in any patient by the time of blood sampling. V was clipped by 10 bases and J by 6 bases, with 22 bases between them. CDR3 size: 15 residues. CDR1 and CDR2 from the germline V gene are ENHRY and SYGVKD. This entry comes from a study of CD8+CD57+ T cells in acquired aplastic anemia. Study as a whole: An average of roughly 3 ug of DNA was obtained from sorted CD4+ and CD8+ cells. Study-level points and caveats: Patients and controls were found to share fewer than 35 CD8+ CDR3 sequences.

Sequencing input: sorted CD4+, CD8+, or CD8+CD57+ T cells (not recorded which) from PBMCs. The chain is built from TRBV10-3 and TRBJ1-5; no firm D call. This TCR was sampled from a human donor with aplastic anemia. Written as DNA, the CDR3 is TGTGCCACCAGAGGAGACACTCCCGGCAGTCAGCCCCAGCATTTT. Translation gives CATRGDTPGSQPQHF.